The 6 T cell receptor beta chains given below trace back to one sample, sequenced in a study of T cell responses to AZD1222 COVID-19 vaccine. Clones were read by immunoSEQ multiplex PCR, and TCRdb kept only the in-frame ones, dropping some. The table records approximately 90,000 clones, roughly 92% of them present only once. The sample in question was peripheral blood, obtained on day 0 of AZD1222 vaccination. The receptors derive from an adult in good health.

The rearrangement links TRBV5-1 to TRBJ1-2; 7 bases line up with TRBD1. The CDR3 runs to 15 residues. V was pared by 4 bases and J by 5 bases, with 11 bases of the junction left unmatched. Germline CDR1 reads SGHRS; CDR2 reads YFSETQ. The CDR3 DNA follows: TGCGCCAGCAGCAGAACTCCCGGGACAGCGTATGGCTACACCTTC. This sequence encodes CASSRTPGTAYGYTF.

This clone appeared a few times. V and J are TRBV6-5 and TRBJ1-1; D is unclear. The CDR3 runs 12 residues. V was clipped by 7 bases and J by 1 base, with 7 bases between them. Per germline, CDR1 MNHEY and CDR2 SVGAGI. CDR3 in amino acids: CASTRQNTEAFF. The DNA for the CDR3 is TGTGCCAGCACCCGTCAGAACACTGAAGCTTTCTTT.

This chain links TRBV11-2 with TRBJ1-6, with 10 bases aligning to TRBD1. The CDR3 covers 16 residues. After removal of 5 bases from V and 4 bases from J, the junction contained 5 bases not matched to a gene. CDR1 is SGHAT, CDR2 FQNNGV, per germline. CDR3 bases: TGTGCCAGCAGCCCGGACAGGGGGAAGTATAATTCACCCCTCCACTTT. Translating gives CASSPDRGKYNSPLHF.

CDR3 in amino acids: CASSLAGRGNTEAFF. The CDR3 bases are TGTGCCAGCAGCTTGGCAGGTCGAGGGAACACTGAAGCTTTCTTT. V is TRBV11-2 and J is TRBJ1-1; no clear D. Trimming stripped 3 bases from V and 1 base from J, with 12 bases between. This CDR3 has 15 amino acids. Germline-derived CDR1 and CDR2 are SGHAT and FQNNGV.

The CDR3: CASTAAGWGNTIYF. The DNA of the CDR3 is TGTGCCAGCACGGCGGCGGGGTGGGGAAACACCATATATTTT. J is TRBJ1-3 and V is TRBV6-5; D ambiguous. The germline CDR1 and CDR2 sequences are MNHEY and SVGAGI. CDR3 size: 14 residues. V lost 7 bases to trimming and J lost 4 bases, with 14 bases between them.

CDR3 residues: CASSSFTGGGSNQPQHF. CDR3 DNA sequence: TGTGCCAGCAGCTCTTTTACAGGGGGCGGGAGCAATCAGCCCCAGCATTTT. V is TRBV7-9 and J is TRBJ1-5; 9 bases match TRBD1. V lost 4 bases to trimming and J lost 1 base; unmatched junction nucleotides: 8. This CDR3 spans 17 amino acids. CDR1 is SEHNR, CDR2 FQNEAQ, per germline (reference sequence).